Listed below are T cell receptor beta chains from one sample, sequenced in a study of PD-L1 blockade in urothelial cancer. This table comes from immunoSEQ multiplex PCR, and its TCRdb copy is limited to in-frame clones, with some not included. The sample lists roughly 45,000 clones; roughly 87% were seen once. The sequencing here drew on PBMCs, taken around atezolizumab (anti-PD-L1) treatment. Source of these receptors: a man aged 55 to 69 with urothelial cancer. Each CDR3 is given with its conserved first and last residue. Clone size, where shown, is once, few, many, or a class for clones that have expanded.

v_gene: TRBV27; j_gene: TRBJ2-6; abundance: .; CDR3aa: CASSLGPLSGANVLTF
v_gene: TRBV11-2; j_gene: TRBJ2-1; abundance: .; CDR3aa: CASSWTARAPYNEQFF
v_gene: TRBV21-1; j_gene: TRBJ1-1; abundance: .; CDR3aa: CASSKDGGSTGVMNTEAFF
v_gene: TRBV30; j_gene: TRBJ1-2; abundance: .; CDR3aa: CAVASDRAAANYGYTF
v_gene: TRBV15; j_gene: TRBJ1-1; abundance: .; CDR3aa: CATSRGQARNTEAFF
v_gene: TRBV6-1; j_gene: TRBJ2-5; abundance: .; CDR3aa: CASSGWRQETQYF
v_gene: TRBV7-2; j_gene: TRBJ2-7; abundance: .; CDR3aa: CASSLSGYEQYF
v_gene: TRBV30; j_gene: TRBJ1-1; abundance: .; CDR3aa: CAWGTGSYTEAFF
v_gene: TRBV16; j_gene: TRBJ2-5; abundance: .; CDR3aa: CASSQSGQGRETQYF
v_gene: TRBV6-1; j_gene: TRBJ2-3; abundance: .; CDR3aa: CASSYLSADTQYF
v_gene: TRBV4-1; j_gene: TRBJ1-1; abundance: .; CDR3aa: CASSQTKLKDSTEAFF
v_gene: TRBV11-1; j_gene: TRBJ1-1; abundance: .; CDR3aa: CASSAHSGQGTEAFF
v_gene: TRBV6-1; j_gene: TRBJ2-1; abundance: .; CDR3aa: CASSELGQGYNEQFF
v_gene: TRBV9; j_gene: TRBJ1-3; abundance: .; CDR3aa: CASSESTATGNTIYF
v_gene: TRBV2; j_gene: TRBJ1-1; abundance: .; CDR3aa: CASLAGITEAFF
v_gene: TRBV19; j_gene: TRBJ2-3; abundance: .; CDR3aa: CASSIGGGADTQYF
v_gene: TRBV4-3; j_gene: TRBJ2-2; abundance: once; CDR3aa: CASSQVLAGPTGELFF
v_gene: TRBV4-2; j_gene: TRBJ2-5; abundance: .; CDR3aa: CASSQEAGQAETQYF
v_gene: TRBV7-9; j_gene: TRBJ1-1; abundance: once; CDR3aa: CASSSPWASRNTEAFF
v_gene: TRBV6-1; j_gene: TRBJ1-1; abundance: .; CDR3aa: CASSTQWNTEAFF
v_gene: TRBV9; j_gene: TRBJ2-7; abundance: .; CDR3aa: CASSVDAGSYEQYF
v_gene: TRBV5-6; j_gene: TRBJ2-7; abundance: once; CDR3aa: CASSGGQPNEQYF
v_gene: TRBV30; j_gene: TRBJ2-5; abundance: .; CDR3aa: CAWSRLPGTQYF
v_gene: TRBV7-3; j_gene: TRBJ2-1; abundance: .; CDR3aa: CASSSLGQVDEQFF
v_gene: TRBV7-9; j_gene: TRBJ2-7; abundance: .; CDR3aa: CASSPRVLAGGGEQYF
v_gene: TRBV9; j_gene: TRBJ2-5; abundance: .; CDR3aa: CASSVSLAGTPTQYF
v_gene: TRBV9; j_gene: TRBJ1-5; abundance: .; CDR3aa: CASSPRGEGGQPQHF
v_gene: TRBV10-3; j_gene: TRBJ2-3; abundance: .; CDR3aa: CAISSGLTDTQYF
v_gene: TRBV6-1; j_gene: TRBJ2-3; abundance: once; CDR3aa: CASSEVGGSDTQYF
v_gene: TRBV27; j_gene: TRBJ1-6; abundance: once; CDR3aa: CASSLGQGVGPLHF
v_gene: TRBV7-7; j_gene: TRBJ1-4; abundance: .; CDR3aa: CASSLGASANEKLFF
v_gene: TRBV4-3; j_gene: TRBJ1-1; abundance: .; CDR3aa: CASSRIQGYTEAFF
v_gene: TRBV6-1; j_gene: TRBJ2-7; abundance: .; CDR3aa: CASSAGQERIYEQYF
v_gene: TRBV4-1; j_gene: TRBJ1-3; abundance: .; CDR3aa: CASSQGRARGNTIYF
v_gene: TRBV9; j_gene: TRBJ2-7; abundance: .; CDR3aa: CASSVDAYLFPYEQYF
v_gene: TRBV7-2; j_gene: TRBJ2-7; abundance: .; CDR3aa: CASSFPGLAGSHEQYF
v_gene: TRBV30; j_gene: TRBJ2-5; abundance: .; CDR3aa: CAWSRHPLAAQETQYF
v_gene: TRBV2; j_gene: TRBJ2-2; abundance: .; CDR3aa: CASRLGEGGLRMGGELFF
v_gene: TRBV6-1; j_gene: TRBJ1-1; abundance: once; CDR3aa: CASSDRGVTEAFF
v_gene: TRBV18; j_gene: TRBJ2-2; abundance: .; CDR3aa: CASSPDRGRTGELFF
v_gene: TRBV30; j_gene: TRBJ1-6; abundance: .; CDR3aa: CAWTQGQGTSPLHF